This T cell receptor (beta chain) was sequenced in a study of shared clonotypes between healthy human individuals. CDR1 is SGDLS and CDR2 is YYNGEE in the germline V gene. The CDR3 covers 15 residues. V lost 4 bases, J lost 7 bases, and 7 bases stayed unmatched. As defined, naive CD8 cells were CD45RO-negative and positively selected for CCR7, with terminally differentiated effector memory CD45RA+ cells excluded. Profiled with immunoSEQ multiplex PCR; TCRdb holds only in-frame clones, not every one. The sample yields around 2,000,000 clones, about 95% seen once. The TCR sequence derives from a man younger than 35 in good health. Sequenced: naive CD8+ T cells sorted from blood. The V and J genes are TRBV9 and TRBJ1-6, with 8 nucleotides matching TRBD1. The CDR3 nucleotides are TGTGCCAGCAGCACGCGGGGACAGGAGAATTCACCCCTCCACTTT. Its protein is CASSTRGQENSPLHF.